This T cell receptor (beta chain) was recovered during a study of blood T cell repertoires in COVID-19. Study summary: Material from acute and convalescent COVID-19 was sourced from the United States, Italy and Spain. T cells, B-cell-depleted T cells, or PBMCs provided the cDNA or gDNA that served as material.

V shed 4 bases and J 5 bases; nucleotides not matched to a gene: 7. Looked up from germline, CDR1 is SGHTA and CDR2 is FQGTGA. The CDR3 extends over 15 amino acids. Followed over time, Seattle patients had been enrolled while infection was active. How the authors handled the data: The assay estimated nucleated cells by amplifying reference gene primers. Sequencing used immunoSEQ multiplex PCR; TCRdb keeps in-frame clones, though not all of them. V, J and clone size reflect that table, while D and trimming were determined from the DNA. The sample lists hundreds of thousands of clones; approximately 89% were seen once.

V and J are TRBV7-3 and TRBJ2-1, with TRBD1 matching over 8 bases. The receptor's source is an older woman with COVID-19, enrolled during active disease. The sequenced material came from peripheral blood. In DNA form, the CDR3 reads TGTGCCAGCAGCTCTTCGGGACAGGCAAACAATGAGCAGTTCTTC. Encoded protein: CASSSSGQANNEQFF.